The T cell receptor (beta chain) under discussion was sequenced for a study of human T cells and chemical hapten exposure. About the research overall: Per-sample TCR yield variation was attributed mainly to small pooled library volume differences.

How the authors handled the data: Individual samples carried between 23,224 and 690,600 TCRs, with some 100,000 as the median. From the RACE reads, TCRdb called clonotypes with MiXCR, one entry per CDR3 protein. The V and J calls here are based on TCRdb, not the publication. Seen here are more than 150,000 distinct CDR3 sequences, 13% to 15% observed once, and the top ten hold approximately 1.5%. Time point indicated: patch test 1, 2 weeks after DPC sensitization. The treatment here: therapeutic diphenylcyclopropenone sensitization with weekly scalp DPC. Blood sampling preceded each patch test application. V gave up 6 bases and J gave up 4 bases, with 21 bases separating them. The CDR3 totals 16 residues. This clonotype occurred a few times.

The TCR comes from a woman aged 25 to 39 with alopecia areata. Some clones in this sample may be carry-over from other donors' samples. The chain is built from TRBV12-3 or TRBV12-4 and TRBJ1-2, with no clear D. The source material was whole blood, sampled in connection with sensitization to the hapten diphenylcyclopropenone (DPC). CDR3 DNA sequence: TGTGCCAGCAGCAGTCTCGGACTCGCTTCGGGCTATGGCTACACCTTC. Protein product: CASSSLGLASGYGYTF.